This entry concerns a single T cell receptor (beta chain). Its antigen is currently unknown. In TCRdb, the 5' RACE reads were re-called with MiXCR into one record per CDR3 protein. Of 130,000 or so distinct CDR3 sequences listed, approximately 6.8% are singletons. The data derive from a study of CD8 T cells in ankylosing spondylitis. Whole-study findings and limits: Some of the motif variants had earlier been found in reactive arthritis patients' fluid and blood. Clones linked to disease, bearing a CD8+ phenotype, were relatively rare in peripheral blood. Seemingly distinctive of ankylosing spondylitis blood was a TCR beta motif formed by eight highly homologous variants.

Losses at the gene ends were 10 bases for V and 4 bases for J; bases not matched to a gene: 13. Germline V gene lookup returns CDR1 LGHDT and CDR2 YNNKEL (reference sequence). The CDR3 extends over 15 amino acids. This chain joins TRBV3-1 and TRBJ2-3; TRBD1 matches 8 bases. The specimen was blood, either unsorted or a sorted T cell fraction (not recorded which). This clonotype was obtained from a male donor with ankylosing spondylitis or in good health (not recorded which). The CDR3 nucleotides are TGTGCCACCTCCCGTCGACAGGGGACGTCAGATACGCAGTATTTT. Translating it yields CATSRRQGTSDTQYF.